This T cell receptor (beta chain) was found in a study of CD8 T cells in ankylosing spondylitis. Quantitative 5'-RACE with molecular barcodes generated TCR beta libraries. TCRdb redid the calling of the 5' RACE reads with MiXCR, one entry per CDR3 protein. This table has 290,000 or so distinct CDR3 sequences, less than 25% appearing once. Study-wide results and limits: Peripheral blood held disease-linked clones only at relatively low frequency, and these were CD8+. Apparently characteristic of ankylosing spondylitis blood was a TCR beta motif (under ten highly homologous variants).

Germline CDR1 MDHEN, CDR2 SYDVKM. The CDR3 is 15 residues long. V was cut by 3 bases and J by 1 base, with 12 bases left in between. Of note for this clonotype: Its specificity is unknown.

V gene TRBV28 combines with J gene TRBJ1-1; D remains ambiguous. The source of this sequence is a female donor with ankylosing spondylitis or in good health (not recorded which). Source material: blood, either unsorted or a sorted T cell fraction (not recorded which). The CDR3 DNA follows: TGTGCCAGCAGTTTTTGGTTGAAACCGAACACTGAAGCTTTCTTT. Translating gives CASSFWLKPNTEAFF.